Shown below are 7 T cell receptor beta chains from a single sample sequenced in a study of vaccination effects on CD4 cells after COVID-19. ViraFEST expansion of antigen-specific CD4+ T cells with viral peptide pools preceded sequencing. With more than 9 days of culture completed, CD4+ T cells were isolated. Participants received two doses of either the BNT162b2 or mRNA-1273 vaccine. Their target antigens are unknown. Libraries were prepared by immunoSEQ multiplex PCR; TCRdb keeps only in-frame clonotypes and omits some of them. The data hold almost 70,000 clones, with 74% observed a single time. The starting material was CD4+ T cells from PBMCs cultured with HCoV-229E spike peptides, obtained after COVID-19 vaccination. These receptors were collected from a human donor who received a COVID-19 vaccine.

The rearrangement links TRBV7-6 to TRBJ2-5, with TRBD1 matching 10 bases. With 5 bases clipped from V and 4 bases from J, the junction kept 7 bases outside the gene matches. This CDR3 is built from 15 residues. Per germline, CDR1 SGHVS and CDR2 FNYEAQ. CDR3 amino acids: CASSPWTGGVETQYF. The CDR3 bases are TGTGCCAGCAGCCCTTGGACAGGGGGAGTAGAGACCCAGTACTTC. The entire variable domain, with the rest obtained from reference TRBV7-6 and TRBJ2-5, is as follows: GAGVSQSPRYKVTKRGQDVALRCDPISGHVSLYWYRQALGQGPEFLTYFNYEAQQDKSGLPNDRFSAERPEGSISTLTIQRTEQRDSAMYRCASSPWTGGVETQYFGPGTRLLVL.

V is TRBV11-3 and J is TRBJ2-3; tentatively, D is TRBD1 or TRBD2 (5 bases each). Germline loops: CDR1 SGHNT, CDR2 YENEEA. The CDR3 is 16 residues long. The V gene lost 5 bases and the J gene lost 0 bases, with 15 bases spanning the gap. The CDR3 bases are TGTGCCAGCAGCCTAGGATCGGGGCTTAGCACAGATACGCAGTATTTT. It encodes CASSLGSGLSTDTQYF.

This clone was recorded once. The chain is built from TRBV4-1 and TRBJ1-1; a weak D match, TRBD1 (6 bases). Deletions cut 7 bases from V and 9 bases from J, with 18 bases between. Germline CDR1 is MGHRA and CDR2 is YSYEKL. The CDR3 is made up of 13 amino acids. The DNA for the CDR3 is TGCGCCAGCAACCCCTTGGGGGGCGGGAAAGCTTTCTTT. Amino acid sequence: CASNPLGGGKAFF.

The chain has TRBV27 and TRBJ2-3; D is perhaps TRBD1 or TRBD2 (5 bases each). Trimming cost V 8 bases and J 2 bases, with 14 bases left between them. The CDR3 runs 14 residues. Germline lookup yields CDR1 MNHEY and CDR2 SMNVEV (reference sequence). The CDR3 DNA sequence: TGTGCCAGCCGTCGTGGGGGTCCCACAGATACGCAGTATTTT. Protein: CASRRGGPTDTQYF.

As DNA, the CDR3 is TGTGCCAGCAGTAGGGAAAAAGGCTACACCTTC. It is translated as CASSREKGYTF. The rearrangement joins TRBV12-3 or TRBV12-4 to TRBJ1-2; no firm D call. Trimming took off 5 bases at V and 8 bases at J, with 9 bases between the two ends. The CDR3 totals 11 residues.

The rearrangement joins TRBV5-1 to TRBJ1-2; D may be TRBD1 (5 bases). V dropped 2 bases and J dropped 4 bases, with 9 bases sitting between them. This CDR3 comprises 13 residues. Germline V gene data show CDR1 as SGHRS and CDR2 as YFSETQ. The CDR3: CASSFDSGYGYTF. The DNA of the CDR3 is TGCGCCAGCAGCTTCGACAGCGGCTATGGCTACACCTTC.

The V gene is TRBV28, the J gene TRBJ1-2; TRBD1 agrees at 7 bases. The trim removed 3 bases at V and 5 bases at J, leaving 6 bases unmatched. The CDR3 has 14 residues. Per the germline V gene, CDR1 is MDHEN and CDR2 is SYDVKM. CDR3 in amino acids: CASSLTGIRYGYTF. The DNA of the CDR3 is TGTGCCAGCAGTTTGACAGGGATTCGATATGGCTACACCTTC.